The T cell receptor beta chain under discussion was sequenced for a study of metastatic and nonmetastatic thyroid tumors (dated by TCRdb to 2019 to 2021). About the investigation overall: Repertoires from peripheral blood and from tumor or nodule tissue samples of malignant and benign thyroid patients were compared. What the authors observed across the whole study: In both blood and tumor samples, malignant tumors were reported to have significantly higher TCR beta diversity than benign nodules.

Trimming at the junction amounts to 7 bases on V and 2 bases on J, and the germline ends lie 10 bases apart. The CDR3 spans 13 residues, from the cysteine through the phenylalanine. Only CDR3 DNA is held: 39 bases, read in frame from base 1. CDR1 SGHTA and CDR2 FQGNSA were looked up in the germline V gene. As concerns this clone: Its antigen is still unknown. No much larger clone is present one base from it, and per-base qualities are unavailable.

The method behind the library was PCR. For sequencing, an Illumina HiSeq 4000 was employed. High-throughput sequencing was used to profile the TCR beta-chain CDR3 region of each patient. In the original analysis: A classifier to discriminate distant-metastatic papillary thyroid cancer patients was built from CDR3 differences across clinicopathological groups. To measure repertoire diversity the researchers used the Shannon index, while the Morisita-Horn index served to gauge how similar the tumor and blood repertoires were. The public reads were quality trimmed at Q25 with fastp and then assembled into clones with MiXCR by TCRdb, keeping productive beta chains. The V and J calls follow TCRdb's processing rather than the paper's. The sample table holds 20,000 to 25,000 clones, of which more than 20% were seen once. Roughly 4.4% of the sample rests with the top ten. No patient had received any treatment before thyroid surgery. Patient clinical samples collected from 2012 to 2018 were retrospectively analysed using T-cell receptor beta sequencing.

The rearrangement combines TRBV7-2 with TRBJ2-3; no D gene call is confident. The specimen was adjacent normal tissue. This clonotype was sampled from a female donor with papillary thyroid cancer or a benign thyroid nodule (not recorded which). Some clones in this sample may be carry-over from other donors' samples. Read as DNA, the sequence is TGTGCCAGCATCCGACCAGACACAGATACGCAGTATTTT. Translated, this is CASIRPDTDTQYF.